The next 7 T cell receptor beta chains were all read from a single sample in a study of OX40 agonist ivuxolimab in advanced cancers. Clones were read by immunoSEQ multiplex PCR, and TCRdb kept only the in-frame ones, dropping some. The sample carries 40,000 to 65,000 clones, over 75% recorded once. Sequenced material: CD4+ or CD8+ T cells sorted from blood, taken in a trial of the OX40 agonist ivuxolimab. These receptors all come from an adult with an advanced solid tumor such as melanoma, head and neck, liver or kidney cancer.

This clone is a singleton in its sample. This rearrangement joins TRBV5-1 to TRBJ1-5; no firm D call. V was cut by 4 bases and J by 4 bases, with 15 bases left in between. The germline V gene has CDR1 SGHRS and CDR2 YFSETQ. CDR3 size: 15 residues. The CDR3 nucleotides read TGCGCCAGCAGCCTATTGGGCTCTGGGAATCAGCCCCAGCATTTT. The encoded protein is CASSLLGSGNQPQHF. Looking up the rest from reference TRBV5-1 and TRBJ1-5 gives the full variable domain: KAGVTQTPRYLIKTRGQQVTLSCSPISGHRSVSWYQQTPGQGLQFLFEYFSETQRNKGNFPGRFSGRQFSNSRSEMNVSTLELGDSALYLCASSLLGSGNQPQHFGDGTRLSIL.

The gene calls are TRBV27 and TRBJ2-7, with 8 bases lining up with TRBD1. Germline V lookup: CDR1 MNHEY, CDR2 SMNVEV (reference sequence). The CDR3 is 13 amino acids. V shed 8 bases and J 7 bases; nucleotides not matched to a gene: 10. Here the CDR3 DNA reads TGTGCCAGCGGGGGACAGGAAGTACGGGAGCAGTACTTC. Its translation is CASGGQEVREQYF.

The V call is TRBV5-1, the J call TRBJ2-7, with a weak D call TRBD2 (5 bases). The CDR3 contains 15 residues. Per germline, CDR1 SGHRS and CDR2 YFSETQ. The ends were cut back, 3 bases at V and 0 bases at J, with 13 bases in the middle. CDR3 DNA sequence: TGCGCCAGCAGCTCCGGCGGGTCGGGCTCCTACGAGCAGTACTTC. This codes for CASSSGGSGSYEQYF. Full variable domain (missing parts from reference TRBV5-1 and TRBJ2-7): KAGVTQTPRYLIKTRGQQVTLSCSPISGHRSVSWYQQTPGQGLQFLFEYFSETQRNKGNFPGRFSGRQFSNSRSEMNVSTLELGDSALYLCASSSGGSGSYEQYFGPGTRLTVT.

The chain carries TRBV5-1 and TRBJ2-5; D is tentatively TRBD1 or TRBD2 (5 bases each). The germline V gene has CDR1 SGHRS and CDR2 YFSETQ. The CDR3 has 14 residues. The ends were cut back, 2 bases at V and 5 bases at J, with 13 bases in the middle. CDR3 region: CASSLPGARETQYF. The CDR3 DNA sequence: TGCGCCAGCAGCTTACCCGGGGCACGGGAGACCCAGTACTTC.

In its sample, this clone was seen a few times. The chain joins TRBV27 to TRBJ2-5, with a possible D match to TRBD1 (8 bases). Germline CDR1 and CDR2: MNHEY and SMNVEV (reference sequence). The CDR3 covers 16 residues. The V gene lost 1 base and the J gene lost 4 bases, with 16 bases spanning the gap. CDR3 amino acids: CASSLLGGTGRETQYF. As DNA, the CDR3 is TGTGCCAGCAGTTTATTGGGGGGGACAGGCAGAGAGACCCAGTACTTC.

The V and J genes are TRBV30 and TRBJ2-7, with D maybe TRBD1 (5 bases). Germline CDR1 and CDR2: GTSNPN and SVGIG (reference sequence). The length of the CDR3 is 13 residues. V lost 2 bases to trimming and J lost 2 bases, with 10 bases between them. Here the CDR3 reads CAWSKTETYEQYF. CDR3 coding DNA: TGTGCCTGGAGTAAGACAGAGACCTACGAGCAGTACTTC.

Note on this clone: Other DNA sequences from this sample encode an identical CDR3 as well. This sequence joins TRBV29-1 and TRBJ2-1, with 7 nucleotides matching TRBD2. Losses at the gene ends were 4 bases for V and 5 bases for J; bases not matched to a gene: 8. The CDR3 has 14 residues. From germline, CDR1 is SQVTM and CDR2 ANQGSEA. The CDR3 protein is CSVVAGVGNNEQFF. The CDR3 DNA reads as TGCAGCGTTGTTGCGGGAGTGGGAAACAATGAGCAGTTCTTC.